This paragraph reports one T cell receptor beta chain. This receptor's antigen is unknown. No base quality values were provided; no much bigger clone lies one nucleotide off. This sample is drawn from a study of a mutant IDH1 vaccine in newly diagnosed glioma (dated by TCRdb to 2020 to 2022). At the level of the whole study: In the chemotherapy-containing groups, vaccination started alongside temozolomide cycles, whereas in patients who had radiotherapy alone it started 4-6 weeks after radiotherapy. The week-35 safety follow-up was designated visit V12, and the week-47 end of study was designated visit V13. Of the 25 to 40 patients who were treated, around 62% were male and roughly 38% were female, and the mean age was around 40 years. Longitudinal TCRB deep sequencing was performed for 20 to 30 treated patients wherever samples were available for exploratory analyses. Before enrollment, most patients had been given radiochemotherapy with temozolomide as standard therapy, while the rest had received either radiotherapy alone or temozolomide alone. Six visits were used for peripheral blood collection: V03 (baseline), V05, V07, V10, V12 and V13. Overall study outcomes, separate from this receptor: Immune responses induced by the vaccine were seen in roughly 95% of patients across multiple MHC alleles. The authors noted that analyses of patient blood samples could not be reproduced because of sample limitations. PBMC samples for TCRB deep sequencing were selected based on availability. Pseudoprogression seemed to be unrelated to changes in the top peripheral T cell clonotypes found by TCRB sequencing.

Library generation was performed with the immunoSEQ multiplex PCR assay. Rearranged TCR beta chain sequences were amplified with the hsTCRB Kit following the manufacturer's protocol. An Illumina MiSeq was used to sequence the TCRB libraries. Turning to the authors' computational methods: Demultiplexing, trimming and gene mapping were performed with the kit vendor's proprietary platform. Here the immuneACCESS table is served through TCRdb, limited to in-frame sequences with V and J called. Missing clones are a known gap in these copies; in checked studies unresolved V genes cover under half, and the rest lacks a known reason. V and J calls and clone size are copied from that table; D and trimming were computed from the DNA. The sample table holds about 34,000 clones, of which approximately 92% were seen once. The top ten hold 5.1% of the sample. Per the publication, the time point label means: week 47, end of study. Each vaccine dose was 300 ug of a 20-mer mutant IDH1 peptide in Montanide, given subcutaneously with topical imiquimod. Patients received eight vaccinations in weeks 1, 3, 5, 7, 11, 15, 19 and 23, corresponding to visits V03 through V10. Donors had newly diagnosed WHO grade 3 or 4 IDH1-mutant astrocytomas with loss of nuclear ATRX. The samples were drawn from NOA16, a multicentre, single-arm, open-label phase I trial in Germany that tested a mutant IDH1 peptide vaccine in humans for the first time. Genomic DNA for TCRB sequencing was extracted from EDTA blood using the DNeasy Blood and Tissue Kit.

The sequencing used PBMCs, collected from a glioma patient whose treatment included an IDH1 peptide vaccine. The receptor's source is a woman in her forties with glioma.

The DNA is TGTGCCATCAGTTCCGGGACAGGGTCTACCGGGGAGCTGTTTTTT. Its translation is CAISSGTGSTGELFF. The V and J genes are TRBV10-3 and TRBJ2-2, with 9 bases in between that match TRBD1. The CDR3 contains 15 residues, cysteine and phenylalanine counted. Only CDR3 DNA remains: 45 bases, in frame from the first base. CDR1 ENHRY and CDR2 SYGVKD were looked up in the germline V gene. Germline trimming amounts to 5 bases on V and 5 bases on J, with 6 as the count of junction bases outside the gene matches.